The present T cell receptor (beta chain) was sequenced within a study of control samples from healthy donors and cancer patients. The CDR3 covers 15 residues. The J segment lost 0 bases and the V segment lost 6 bases, leaving 4 bases of the junction unmatched. Germline assignment: CDR1 LNHDA and CDR2 SQIVND (reference sequence). Libraries were prepared by immunoSEQ multiplex PCR; TCRdb keeps only in-frame clonotypes and omits some of them. The repertoire holds roughly 120,000 clones, with 75% to 95% as singletons. This clone was seen a handful of times. The TCR originated in a human donor in good health. The donor label of this sample is uncertain. The sample consisted of blood. The genes are TRBV19 and TRBJ2-7; 11 bases line up with TRBD1. The DNA for the CDR3 is TGTGCCAGTAGCGGGACAGGGGGGTACTCCTACGAGCAGTACTTC. Encoded protein: CASSGTGGYSYEQYF.